This T cell receptor beta chain was found in a study of blood T cell repertoires in COVID-19. This clone is a singleton in its sample. The assay was immunoSEQ multiplex PCR, and TCRdb's table has in-frame clones only and misses some. The profile shows some 360,000 clones, roughly nine tenths of them singletons. Trimming took off 4 bases at V and 5 bases at J, with 13 bases between the two ends. The CDR3 is 14 amino acids. Germline V gene data show CDR1 as MNHEY and CDR2 as SVGAGI. A Seattle source enrolled patients during active infection and followed them longitudinally. The sequence was obtained from a woman aged 55-70 years with COVID-19, enrolled during active disease. Source material: peripheral blood. The chain joins TRBV6-5 to TRBJ2-3, with unresolved D. CDR3 coding DNA: TGTGCCAGCAGTTTGAGGCTACCGGAAGATACGCAGTATTTT. This encodes CASSLRLPEDTQYF.